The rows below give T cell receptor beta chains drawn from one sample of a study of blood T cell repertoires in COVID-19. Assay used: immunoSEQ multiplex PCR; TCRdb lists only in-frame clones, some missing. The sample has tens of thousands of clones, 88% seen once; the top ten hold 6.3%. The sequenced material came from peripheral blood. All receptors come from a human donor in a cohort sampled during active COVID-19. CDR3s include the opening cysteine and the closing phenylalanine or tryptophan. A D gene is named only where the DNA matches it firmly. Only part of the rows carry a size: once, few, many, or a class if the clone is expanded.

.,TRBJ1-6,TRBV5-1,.,TGCGCCAGCAGCTTGGGGCAGGGTAACAATTCACCCCTCCACTTT,CASSLGQGNNSPLHF
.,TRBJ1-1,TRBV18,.,TGTGCCAGCTCAGCCGGGACAAATATGAACACTGAAGCTTTCTTT,CASSAGTNMNTEAFF
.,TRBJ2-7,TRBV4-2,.,TGTGCCAGCAGCCAAGGTTCGGACAGTTTGTTACAGTACTTC,CASSQGSDSLLQYF
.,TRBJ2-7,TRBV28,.,TGTGCCAGCAGTTTAGGTCGGGGGAACCCCTACGAGCAGTACTTC,CASSLGRGNPYEQYF
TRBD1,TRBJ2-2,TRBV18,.,TGTGCCAGCATGCCTCGGACAGGGGGATGGACCGGGGAGCTGTTTTTT,CASMPRTGGWTGELFF
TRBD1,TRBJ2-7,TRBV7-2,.,TGTGCCAGCAGCTCGGGACAGGGGGCTAACTACGAGCAGTACTTC,CASSSGQGANYEQYF
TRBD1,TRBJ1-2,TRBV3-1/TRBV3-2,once,TGTGCCAGCAGCCGGGGACAGATAAACTATGGCTACACCTTC,CASSRGQINYGYTF
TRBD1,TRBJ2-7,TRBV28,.,TGTGCCAGTCGACAGGGCCCCTACGAGCAGTACTTC,CASRQGPYEQYF
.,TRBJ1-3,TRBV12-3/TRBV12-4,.,TGTGCCAGCAGTTTCGAGGGAAACACCATATATTTT,CASSFEGNTIYF
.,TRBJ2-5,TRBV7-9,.,TGTGCCAGCAGCGCCCGAGGGCGGGGGCGACAAGAGACCCAGTACTTC,CASSARGRGRQETQYF
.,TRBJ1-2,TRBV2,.,TGTGCCAGCAGTGAAGGGGGAGTAGGTGGCTACACCTTC,CASSEGGVGGYTF
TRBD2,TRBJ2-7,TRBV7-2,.,TGTGCCAGCAGCAAAGCGGGGAGCGGGTCAACCTACGAGCAGTACTTC,CASSKAGSGSTYEQYF
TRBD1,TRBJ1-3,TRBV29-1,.,TGCAGCGTTGCCAAGGACAGGGTCGGAAACACCATATATTTT,CSVAKDRVGNTIYF
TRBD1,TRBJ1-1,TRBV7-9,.,TGTGCCAGCAGCCCGCAGAGGGGGACAGGGGTTAACACTGAAGCTTTCTTT,CASSPQRGTGVNTEAFF
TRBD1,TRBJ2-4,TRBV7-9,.,TGTGCCAGCCACAAATTTTTAGGGGGCGGAAAAGCCAAAAACATTCAGTACTTC,CASHKFLGGGKAKNIQYF
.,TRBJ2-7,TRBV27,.,TGTGCCAGCAGTTTATCGGGCAGGCTCTACGAGCAGTACTTC,CASSLSGRLYEQYF
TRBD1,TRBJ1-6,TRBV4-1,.,TGCGCCAGCAGCCAAGTAAAGGACAGGGGAAATTCACCCCTCCACTTT,CASSQVKDRGNSPLHF
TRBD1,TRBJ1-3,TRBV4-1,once,TGCGCCAGCAGCCAAGCAGGGGGAACTGGAAACACCATATATTTT,CASSQAGGTGNTIYF
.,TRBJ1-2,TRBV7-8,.,TGTGCCAGCAGCCCCGGAGGGTATGACTATGGCTACACCTTC,CASSPGGYDYGYTF
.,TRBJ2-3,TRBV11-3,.,TGTGCCAGCAGCTTTTATACAGATACGCAGTATTTT,CASSFYTDTQYF
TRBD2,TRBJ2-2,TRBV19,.,TGTGCCAGTAGTATCGGACGGGAGGGTACCGGGGAGCTGTTTTTT,CASSIGREGTGELFF
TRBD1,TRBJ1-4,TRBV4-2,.,TGTGCCAGCAGCCAAGATGGCGGGACAGGAGAAAAACTGTTTTTT,CASSQDGGTGEKLFF
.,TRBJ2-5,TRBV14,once,TGTGCCAGCAGCCCCTCGGACTGGAAAGAGACCCAGTACTTC,CASSPSDWKETQYF
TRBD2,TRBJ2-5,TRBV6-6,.,TGTGCCAGCAGTTCCCCGGTAACTAGCGGGGGAGAGACCCAGTACTTC,CASSSPVTSGGETQYF
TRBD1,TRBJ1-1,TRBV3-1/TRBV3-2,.,TGTGCCAGCAGACGGACAGGGTGGAACACTGAAGCTTTCTTT,CASRRTGWNTEAFF
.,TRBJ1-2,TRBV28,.,TGTGCCAGCAGTTCTGCCGAGTTGTTGCCCTACAACTATGGCTACACCTTC,CASSSAELLPYNYGYTF
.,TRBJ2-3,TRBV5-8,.,TGTGCCAGCAGCCTTTCGACGACAGCGTTTACAGATACGCAGTATTTT,CASSLSTTAFTDTQYF
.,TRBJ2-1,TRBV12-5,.,TGTGCTAGTGGTCCTTCGGGTTATTGGCGGCCCTTACCCAATGAGCAGTTCTTC,CASGPSGYWRPLPNEQFF
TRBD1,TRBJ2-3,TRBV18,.,TGTGCCAGCTCACGAGGTCAGGGGGTCACAGATACGCAGTATTTT,CASSRGQGVTDTQYF
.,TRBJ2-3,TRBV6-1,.,TGTGCCAGCAGTGAATTGGCCGCGGACCGGGGTACGCAGTATTTT,CASSELAADRGTQYF
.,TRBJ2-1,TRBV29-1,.,TGCAGTGGGGGGGCGGGAGAAAGGTATGAGCAGTTCTTC,CSGGAGERYEQFF
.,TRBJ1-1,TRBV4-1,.,TGCGCCAGCAGCCGTAGCGGACGGGACACTGAAGCTTTCTTT,CASSRSGRDTEAFF
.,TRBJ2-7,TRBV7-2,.,TGTGCCAGCGCCCCGGGGATGGCGCAGTTCCTACACGAGCAGTACTTC,CASAPGMAQFLHEQYF
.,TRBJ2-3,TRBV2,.,TGTGCCAGCAAGCTAGTAACAGATACGCAGTATTTT,CASKLVTDTQYF
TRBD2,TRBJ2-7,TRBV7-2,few,TGTGCCAGCAGCTTCCCCCCTCGGGCGGGAGTTAAAGACGAGCAGTACTTC,CASSFPPRAGVKDEQYF
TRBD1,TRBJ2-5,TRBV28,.,TGTGCCAGCAGTCCAGGGGGCCGGGAGGAGACCCAGTACTTC,CASSPGGREETQYF
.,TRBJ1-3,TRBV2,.,TGTGCCAGCAGTTGGCAGGTGTACTCTGGAAACACCATATATTTT,CASSWQVYSGNTIYF
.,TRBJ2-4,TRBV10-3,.,TGTGCCATCAGTGCCTCCCTACAGCGGCAAGCCAAAAACATTCAGTACTTC,CAISASLQRQAKNIQYF
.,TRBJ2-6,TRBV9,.,TGTGCCAGCAGCGTAGTCGCAGGAAGCTCTGGGGCCAACGTCCTGACTTTC,CASSVVAGSSGANVLTF
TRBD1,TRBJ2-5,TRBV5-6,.,TGTGCCAGCAGCTTGCCCGGGACAGAGAAAGAGACCCAGTACTTC,CASSLPGTEKETQYF
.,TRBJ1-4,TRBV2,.,TGTGCCAGCAGTGACTTGGGGGGAGCTAATGAAAAACTGTTTTTT,CASSDLGGANEKLFF
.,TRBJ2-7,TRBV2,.,TGTGCCAGCAGACCCAGAACAGGGTTTGTCCACGAGCAGTACTTC,CASRPRTGFVHEQYF
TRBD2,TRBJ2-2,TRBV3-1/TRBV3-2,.,TGTGCCAGCAGCCCTCGGGAAGCGGGGGGGAACGGGGAGCTGTTTTTT,CASSPREAGGNGELFF
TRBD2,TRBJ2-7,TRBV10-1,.,TGCGCCAGCAGTGAGTGGACTAGCGGGATGGGGAGCGAGCAGTACTTC,CASSEWTSGMGSEQYF
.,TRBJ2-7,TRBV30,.,TGTGCCTGGAAAGCGCGACAGGTGGAGAAACAGTACTTC,CAWKARQVEKQYF
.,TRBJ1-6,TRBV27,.,TGTGCCAGCAGTGAAGGGACCGCGGGGAATTCACCCCTCCACTTT,CASSEGTAGNSPLHF
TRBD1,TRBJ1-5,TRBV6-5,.,TGTGCCAGCAGGAGGGACAGTTATCAGCCCCAGCATTTT,CASRRDSYQPQHF
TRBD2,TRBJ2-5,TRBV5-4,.,TGTGCCAGCAGCACCCCGACTAGCGGAAAAGAGACCCAGTACTTC,CASSTPTSGKETQYF
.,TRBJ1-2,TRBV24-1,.,TGTGCCACCAGTGATTTTGGGCAGAGTCGCTACACCTTC,CATSDFGQSRYTF
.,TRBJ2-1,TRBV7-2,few,TGTGCCAGCAGCTTAACTACTAACAATGAGCAGTTCTTC,CASSLTTNNEQFF
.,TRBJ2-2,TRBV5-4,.,TGTGCCAGCAGCTCCACCAGCGGCACCGGGGAGCTGTTTTTT,CASSSTSGTGELFF
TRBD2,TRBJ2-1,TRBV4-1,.,TGCGCCAGCAACGGGGGGGGGACACCAAAAGACAATGAGCAGTTCTTC,CASNGGGTPKDNEQFF
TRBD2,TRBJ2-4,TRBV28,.,TGTGCCAGCAGACCTGCCCTAGCGGGAGGGATAAACATTCAGTACTTC,CASRPALAGGINIQYF
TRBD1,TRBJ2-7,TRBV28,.,TGTGCCAGCAGCCCGGGACAGGGGTTCGACGAGCAGTACTTC,CASSPGQGFDEQYF